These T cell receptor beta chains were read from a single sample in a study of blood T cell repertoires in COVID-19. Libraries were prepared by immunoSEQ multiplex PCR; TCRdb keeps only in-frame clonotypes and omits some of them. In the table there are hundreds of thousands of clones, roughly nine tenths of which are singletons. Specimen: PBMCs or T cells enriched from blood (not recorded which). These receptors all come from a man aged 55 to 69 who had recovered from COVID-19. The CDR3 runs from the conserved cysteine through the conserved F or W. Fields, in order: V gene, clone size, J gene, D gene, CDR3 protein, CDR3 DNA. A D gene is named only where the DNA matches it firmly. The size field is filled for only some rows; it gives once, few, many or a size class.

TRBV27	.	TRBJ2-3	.	CASQRWQADTQYF	TGTGCCAGCCAGCGGTGGCAAGCAGATACGCAGTATTTT
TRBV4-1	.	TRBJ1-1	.	CASSQPGFATEAFF	TGCGCCAGCAGCCAACCAGGGTTTGCCACTGAAGCTTTCTTT
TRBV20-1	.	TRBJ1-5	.	CSASRGLSHQPQHF	TGCAGTGCTAGTAGGGGGTTGTCTCATCAGCCCCAGCATTTT
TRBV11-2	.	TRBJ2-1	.	CASSQYTNWGLTSYNEQFF	TGTGCCAGCAGCCAATATACTAACTGGGGCTTGACCTCCTACAATGAGCAGTTCTTC
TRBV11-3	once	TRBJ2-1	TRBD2	CASSSSLLRGGRYNEQFF	TGTGCCAGCAGCTCGTCCCTACTCCGGGGGGGGAGATACAATGAGCAGTTCTTC
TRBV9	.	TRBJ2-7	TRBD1	CASSAGQGGEQYF	TGTGCCAGCAGCGCCGGACAGGGGGGCGAGCAGTACTTC
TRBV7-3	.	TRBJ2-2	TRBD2	CASSLAGLNTGELFF	TGTGCCAGCAGCTTAGCGGGACTAAACACCGGGGAGCTGTTTTTT
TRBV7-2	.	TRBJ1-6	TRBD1	CASSLPLGQGQPPLHF	TGTGCCAGCAGCTTACCCCTCGGACAGGGTCAGCCACCCCTCCACTTT
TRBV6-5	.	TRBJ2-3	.	CASSKLADTQYF	TGTGCCAGCAGTAAACTGGCAGATACGCAGTATTTT
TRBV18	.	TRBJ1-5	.	CASSEGHNQPQHF	TGTGCCAGTTCAGAGGGCCACAATCAGCCCCAGCATTTT
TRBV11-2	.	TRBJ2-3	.	CASSLYFPSATDTQYF	TGTGCCAGCAGCTTATATTTCCCAAGCGCCACAGATACGCAGTATTTT
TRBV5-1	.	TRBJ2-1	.	CASSLALNTYNEQFF	TGCGCCAGCAGCTTGGCCCTTAACACCTACAATGAGCAGTTCTTC
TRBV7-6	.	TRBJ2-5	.	CASSATGHQGTQYF	TGTGCCAGCAGCGCCACAGGCCACCAGGGGACCCAGTACTTC
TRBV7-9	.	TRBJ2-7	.	CASSPELRSYEQYF	TGTGCCAGCAGCCCGGAGCTCCGGTCTTACGAGCAGTACTTC
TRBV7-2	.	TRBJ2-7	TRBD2	CASSLGPGLAGAGYEQYF	TGTGCCAGCAGCTTAGGTCCGGGACTAGCGGGGGCGGGGTACGAGCAGTACTTC
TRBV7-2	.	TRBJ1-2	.	CASSLAGDRVYGYTF	TGTGCCAGCAGCTTAGCGGGAGATAGGGTATATGGCTACACCTTC
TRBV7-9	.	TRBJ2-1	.	CASSLGGTQGTTRWFF	TGTGCCAGCAGCTTAGGTGGGACACAAGGGACTACCCGATGGTTCTTC
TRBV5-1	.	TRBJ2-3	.	CASSPDTDTQYF	TGCGCCAGCAGCCCAGACACAGATACGCAGTATTTT
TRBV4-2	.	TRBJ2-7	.	CASSQDLGSYEQYF	TGTGCCAGCAGCCAAGACCTAGGATCCTACGAGCAGTACTTC
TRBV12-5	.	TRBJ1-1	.	CASGFQNTEAFF	TGTGCTAGTGGTTTTCAGAACACTGAAGCTTTCTTT
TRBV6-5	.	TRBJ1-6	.	CASSYTDRGNSPLHF	TGTGCCAGCAGTTACACGGACAGAGGGAATTCACCCCTCCACTTT
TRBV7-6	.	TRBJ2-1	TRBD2	CASSPRLAGVNEQFF	TGTGCCAGCAGCCCGCGACTAGCGGGAGTGAATGAGCAGTTCTTC
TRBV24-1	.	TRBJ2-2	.	CATSTATGELFF	TGTGCCACCAGTACTGCCACCGGGGAGCTGTTTTTT
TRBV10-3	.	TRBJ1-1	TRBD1	CAISTGGSPEAFF	TGTGCCATCAGTACAGGGGGCAGTCCTGAAGCTTTCTTT
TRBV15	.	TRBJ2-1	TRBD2	CATKGTSKNNEQFF	TGTGCCACGAAAGGGACTAGCAAAAACAATGAGCAGTTCTTC
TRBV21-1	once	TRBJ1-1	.	CASSPRRGTEAFF	TGTGCCAGCAGCCCGAGGAGGGGCACTGAAGCTTTCTTT
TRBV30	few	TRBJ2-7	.	CAWKNRDTAYEQYF	TGTGCCTGGAAGAACAGGGATACGGCCTACGAGCAGTACTTC
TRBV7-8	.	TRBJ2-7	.	CASSRDRALYYEQYF	TGTGCCAGCAGCAGAGACCGAGCTCTCTACTACGAGCAGTACTTC
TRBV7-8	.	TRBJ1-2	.	CASSLIGRGAADGYTF	TGTGCCAGCAGCTTAATCGGCCGGGGGGCGGCTGATGGCTACACCTTC
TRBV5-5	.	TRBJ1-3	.	CASSLGPLSVGNTIYF	TGTGCCAGCAGCTTGGGGCCCCTCAGTGTCGGAAACACCATATATTTT
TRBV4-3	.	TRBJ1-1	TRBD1	CASSQGGTGGTEAFF	TGCGCCAGCAGCCAGGGCGGGACAGGGGGCACTGAAGCTTTCTTT
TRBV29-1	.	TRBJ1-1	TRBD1	CSVLTGTANTEAFF	TGCAGCGTTTTAACCGGGACAGCGAACACTGAAGCTTTCTTT
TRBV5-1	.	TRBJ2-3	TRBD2	CASSPAELAGVDTQYF	TGCGCCAGCAGCCCGGCGGAACTAGCGGGAGTGGATACGCAGTATTTT
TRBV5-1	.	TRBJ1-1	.	CASSVIQGDTEAFF	TGCGCCAGCAGCGTGATACAGGGAGACACTGAAGCTTTCTTT
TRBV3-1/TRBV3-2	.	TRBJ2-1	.	CASSPIGSRSSSYNEQFF	TGTGCCAGCAGCCCAATAGGGAGCCGTTCGAGCTCCTACAATGAGCAGTTCTTC
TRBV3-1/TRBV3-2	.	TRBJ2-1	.	CASSQGPGAYNEQFF	TGTGCCAGCAGCCAAGGCCCGGGAGCCTACAATGAGCAGTTCTTC
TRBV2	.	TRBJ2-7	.	CASSPPGYEQYF	TGTGCCAGCAGTCCCCCAGGGTACGAGCAGTACTTC
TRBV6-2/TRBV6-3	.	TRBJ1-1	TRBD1	CASSLPHNRGMAPDTEAFF	TGTGCCAGCAGTCTCCCACACAACAGGGGGATGGCTCCGGACACTGAAGCTTTCTTT
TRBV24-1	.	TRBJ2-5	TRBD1	CATSDAGTGQETQYF	TGTGCCACCAGTGATGCCGGGACAGGGCAAGAGACCCAGTACTTC
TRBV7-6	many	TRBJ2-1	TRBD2	CASSLGRVTYNEQFF	TGTGCCAGCAGCTTGGGGAGGGTCACCTACAATGAGCAGTTCTTC
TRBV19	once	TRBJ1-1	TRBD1	CASSISGTGGITEAFF	TGTGCCAGTAGTATTAGTGGGACAGGGGGCATTACTGAAGCTTTCTTT
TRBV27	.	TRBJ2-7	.	CASSLAGQPYEQYF	TGTGCCAGCAGTTTAGCCGGACAGCCCTACGAGCAGTACTTC
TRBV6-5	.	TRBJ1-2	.	CASSFGQFYGYTF	TGTGCCAGCAGTTTTGGACAGTTCTATGGCTACACCTTC
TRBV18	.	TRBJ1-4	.	CASSPSAGREKLFF	TGTGCCAGCTCACCGAGTGCAGGGCGGGAAAAACTGTTTTTT
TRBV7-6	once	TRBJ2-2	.	CASSLGRRALSNFTGELFF	TGTGCCAGCAGCTTAGGGCGCAGGGCTCTCTCTAACTTCACCGGGGAGCTGTTTTTT
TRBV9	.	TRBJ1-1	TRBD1	CASSVGSGGTEAFF	TGTGCCAGCAGCGTAGGATCAGGGGGCACTGAAGCTTTCTTT
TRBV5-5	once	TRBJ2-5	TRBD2	CASSLWGGETQYF	TGTGCCAGCAGCTTGTGGGGAGGGGAGACCCAGTACTTC
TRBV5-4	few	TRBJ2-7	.	CASSLSGHRNEQYF	TGTGCCAGCAGCTTGAGTGGCCACCGCAACGAGCAGTACTTC
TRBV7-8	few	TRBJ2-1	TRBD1	CASSLQTGTGNNEQFF	TGTGCCAGCAGCTTACAAACCGGGACAGGGAACAATGAGCAGTTCTTC
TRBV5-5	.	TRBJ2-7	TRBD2	CASSSTATGTRSYEQYF	TGTGCCAGCAGCTCGACGGCGACGGGGACTAGAAGCTACGAGCAGTACTTC
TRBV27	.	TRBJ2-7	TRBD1	CASRTGVNEQYF	TGTGCCAGCAGGACAGGGGTAAACGAGCAGTACTTC
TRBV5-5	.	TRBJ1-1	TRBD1	CASSNSGGTEAFF	TGTGCCAGCAGCAATTCAGGGGGCACTGAAGCTTTCTTT